One sample yielded the 20 T cell receptor beta chains listed below, sequenced in a study of T cells after posttransplantation cyclophosphamide. Data came from immunoSEQ multiplex PCR; TCRdb stores just in-frame clones and leaves some out. The sample includes about 46,000 clones, roughly nine tenths of them seen just once. What was sequenced was PBMCs. Receptors originate from a woman aged 45-59 years in good health and a related stem cell transplant donor.

The chain joins TRBV2 to TRBJ1-5; maybe TRBD1 (5 bases). From germline, CDR1 is SNHLY and CDR2 FYNNEI. The V gene lost 4 bases and the J gene lost 6 bases, with 10 bases spanning the gap. The CDR3 loop spans 13 amino acids. The CDR3: CASSAGMAQPQHF. As DNA, the CDR3 is TGTGCCAGCAGTGCAGGGATGGCTCAGCCCCAGCATTTT. Complete variable domain (other parts from reference TRBV2 and TRBJ1-5): EPEVTQTPSHQVTQMGQEVILRCVPISNHLYFYWYRQILGQKVEFLVSFYNNEISEKSEIFDDQFSVERPDGSNFTLKIRSTKLEDSAMYFCASSAGMAQPQHFGDGTRLSIL.

Here the CDR3 reads CASSPLAGGYEQFF. In DNA form, the CDR3 reads TGCGCCAGCAGCCCACTAGCGGGAGGCTATGAGCAGTTCTTC. J is TRBJ2-1 and V is TRBV10-1, with 12 bases lining up with TRBD2. The ends lost 6 bases at V and 8 bases at J; junction bases unmatched: 5. This CDR3 contains 14 residues. Germline V gene data show CDR1 as WNHNN and CDR2 as SYGVQD (reference sequence).

The chain has TRBV5-4 and TRBJ1-4; TRBD1 matches 7 bases. The J segment lost 0 bases and the V segment lost 9 bases, leaving 2 bases of the junction unmatched. CDR3 length: 13 residues. CDR1 SGHNT and CDR2 YYREEE come from the germline V gene (reference sequence). Written as DNA, the CDR3 is TGTGCCACCGGGACAGCAACTAATGAAAAACTGTTTTTT. Translation gives CATGTATNEKLFF.

The chain couples TRBV19 to TRBJ2-3; a possible D gene is TRBD2 (6 bases). Germline V gives CDR1 LNHDA, CDR2 SQIVND (reference sequence). The ends were cut back, 0 bases at V and 3 bases at J, with 10 bases in the middle. The CDR3 has 15 amino acids. The CDR3 sequence is CASSIDRLATDTQYF. CDR3 DNA: TGTGCCAGTAGTATAGATCGTCTAGCGACAGATACGCAGTATTTT.

The V gene is TRBV9, the J gene TRBJ2-7; 8 nucleotides line up with TRBD2. V was pared by 3 bases and J by 5 bases, with 4 bases of the junction left unmatched. This CDR3 has 13 amino acids. Germline loops: CDR1 SGDLS, CDR2 YYNGEE. The DNA of the CDR3 is TGTGCCAGCAGCGCCGGGACTAGTCACGAGCAGTACTTC. Amino acids: CASSAGTSHEQYF.

CDR3 coding DNA: TGTGCCAGCAAGTCGGCAGGGGGCAGTTTTGATACGCAGTATTTT. Translating it yields CASKSAGGSFDTQYF. The gene calls are TRBV7-9 and TRBJ2-3; TRBD1 matches at 8 bases. The V segment lost 7 bases and the J segment 6 bases; nucleotides outside the gene matches: 12. This CDR3 has 15 residues. Germline CDR1 reads SEHNR; CDR2 reads FQNEAQ (reference sequence).

V gene TRBV15 combines with J gene TRBJ1-4; no firm D call. Trimming removed 0 bases from V and 8 bases from J, with 13 bases in between. This CDR3 contains 15 residues. Germline V gene sequence: CDR1 LNHNV, CDR2 YYDKDF (reference sequence). The CDR3 is CATSRDKAGGEKLFF. The CDR3 DNA follows: TGTGCCACCAGCAGAGATAAGGCAGGAGGAGAAAAACTGTTTTTT.

V usage is TRBV6-1 and J usage is TRBJ2-2; 11 positions agree with TRBD2. Germline lookup yields CDR1 MNHNS and CDR2 SASEGT. Unmatched junction bases numbered 3, after V lost 6 bases and J lost 3 bases. This CDR3 region has 15 residues. CDR3 protein: CASRVLAGDTGELFF. CDR3 sequence (DNA): TGTGCCAGCAGGGTACTAGCGGGAGACACCGGGGAGCTGTTTTTT.

V usage is TRBV7-9 and J usage is TRBJ1-5; D is perhaps TRBD1 (6 bases). The germline V and J ends were trimmed by 5 bases and 2 bases, with 13 bases remaining between them. CDR3 length: 15 residues. The germline V gene has CDR1 SEHNR and CDR2 FQNEAQ (reference sequence). The CDR3 sequence: CASSQGGEGNQPQHF. CDR3 DNA sequence: TGTGCCAGCAGCCAAGGGGGGGAGGGCAATCAGCCCCAGCATTTT.

This chain connects TRBV9 to TRBJ2-2; 8 bases align to TRBD1. The CDR3 covers 17 residues. The germline V gene has CDR1 SGDLS and CDR2 YYNGEE. Trimming at V came to 1 base and at J to 5 bases, leaving 10 bases not matched to a gene. CDR3 DNA: TGTGCCAGCAGCGTATTCCTCGACAGGGGCCTTACCGGGGAGCTGTTTTTT. Translating it yields CASSVFLDRGLTGELFF.

The chain uses TRBV6-5 and TRBJ1-4; 9 bases are shared with TRBD1. Unmatched junction bases numbered 6, after V lost 6 bases and J lost 7 bases. The CDR3 spans 14 residues. In germline, CDR1 is MNHEY, CDR2 SVGAGI. CDR3 in DNA: TGTGCCAGCAGGGGACAGGGTTGGTCTGAAAAACTGTTTTTT. Its translation: CASRGQGWSEKLFF.

The genes are TRBV6-1 and TRBJ1-2, with a possible D match to TRBD1 (6 bases). Germline V gives CDR1 MNHNS, CDR2 SASEGT. The CDR3 contains 17 residues. V dropped 2 bases and J dropped 6 bases, with 22 bases sitting between them. CDR3 DNA sequence: TGTGCCAGCAGTGAATCTAGAACGGGACATTTGGGGGATGGCTACACCTTC. It specifies CASSESRTGHLGDGYTF.

V and J are TRBV18 and TRBJ1-1, with 10 bases aligning to TRBD1. V shed 6 bases, J shed 3 bases, and the junction held 7 bases outside the gene matches. Germline V gene data show CDR1 as KGHSH and CDR2 as LQKENI. The CDR3 spans 15 residues. The DNA for the CDR3 is TGTGCCAGCTCGGGGAGGGACAGGGGTGACACTGAAGCTTTCTTT. Protein sequence: CASSGRDRGDTEAFF.

The chain carries TRBV5-4 and TRBJ2-7; a weak D match, TRBD1 (5 bases). The CDR3 totals 12 residues. Per the germline V gene, CDR1 is SGHNT and CDR2 is YYREEE (reference sequence). V shed 5 bases and J shed 2 bases, with 8 bases lying between them. The DNA for the CDR3 is TGTGCCAGCAGAGGGGAAACCTACGAGCAGTACTTC. Protein sequence: CASRGETYEQYF.

The CDR3 region is CASSSPAGQHTDTQYF. For the CDR3, the DNA is TGCGCCAGCAGCTCGCCAGCGGGGCAGCACACAGATACGCAGTATTTT. The chain carries TRBV5-1 and TRBJ2-3; 7 nucleotides agree with TRBD2. Germline V gene data show CDR1 as SGHRS and CDR2 as YFSETQ. J was trimmed by 2 bases and V by 3 bases; bases with no gene match: 9. This CDR3 has 16 residues.

The V gene is TRBV11-2, the J gene TRBJ2-7; D perhaps matches TRBD1 (6 bases). The CDR3 covers 15 residues. The germline V and J ends were trimmed by 4 bases and 2 bases, with 15 bases remaining between them. Germline V CDR1 and CDR2: SGHAT, FQNNGV. The CDR3 DNA reads TGTGCCAGCAGCTCAGAGATCGGACAGACCTACGAGCAGTACTTC. Translating it yields CASSSEIGQTYEQYF.

The rearrangement joins TRBV5-6 to TRBJ2-2; tentatively, D is TRBD2 (6 bases). The germline V gene encodes CDR1 SGHDT and CDR2 YYEEEE. The CDR3 consists of 17 residues. Trimming shortened V by 4 bases and J by 6 bases, and 22 bases separated the two germline ends. CDR3 sequence (DNA): TGTGCCAGCAGCGAGGTCGGGACTCTCACTGAACCCGGGGAGCTGTTTTTT. It codes for CASSEVGTLTEPGELFF. The whole variable domain, remainder taken from reference TRBV5-6 and TRBJ2-2, is DAGVTQSPTHLIKTRGQQVTLRCSPKSGHDTVSWYQQALGQGPQFIFQYYEEEERQRGNFPDRFSGHQFPNYSSELNVNALLLGDSALYLCASSEVGTLTEPGELFFGEGSRLTVL.

The rearrangement joins TRBV28 to TRBJ2-7; TRBD2 aligns across 7 bases. This CDR3 is built from 15 residues. CDR1 is MDHEN, CDR2 SYDVKM, per germline. V lost 9 bases to trimming and J lost 5 bases; unmatched junction nucleotides: 16. CDR3 protein: CASTLRGGGPHEQYF. The CDR3 nucleotides read TGTGCCAGTACCCTCCGCGGGGGAGGGCCACACGAGCAGTACTTC.

This chain links TRBV30 with TRBJ2-1; 9 nucleotides line up with TRBD1. Germline lookup yields CDR1 GTSNPN and CDR2 SVGIG (reference sequence). V lost 2 bases, J lost 4 bases, and 18 bases stayed unmatched. The length of the CDR3 is 19 residues. In nucleotides, the CDR3 is TGTGCCTGGAGTCCCGGGACAGGGTTTTATGGAGGCTATTACAATGAGCAGTTCTTC. Translated: CAWSPGTGFYGGYYNEQFF.

The rearrangement links TRBV28 to TRBJ1-6, with 7 bases fitting TRBD1. Per the germline V gene, CDR1 is MDHEN and CDR2 is SYDVKM. Trimming at V came to 6 bases and at J to 0 bases, leaving 8 bases not matched to a gene. This CDR3 spans 17 amino acids. The CDR3 bases are TGTGCCAGCAGACCAGGGGGGATTAGCTCCTATAATTCACCCCTCCACTTT. Translated: CASRPGGISSYNSPLHF.